Listed below are T cell receptor beta chains from one sample, sequenced in a study of blood T cells in healthy people across ages. Via MiXCR, TCRdb re-called the 5' RACE reads, giving one row per CDR3 protein. Of hundreds of thousands of distinct CDR3 sequences detected, 40% to 50% appear once; the ten largest clones hold approximately 29%. The sequenced sample consisted of blood. The receptor set was obtained from an elderly man in good health. The conserved cysteine and the conserved F or W are not part of the CDR3 here.

v_call cdr3_aa
TRBV5-1 ASSLRPRETQY
TRBV7-2 ASSQRTSGSGETQY
TRBV5-1 ASSLNGQDSNQSQH
TRBV4-1 ASSHPGLAGGYSYNEQF
TRBV25-1 ASSESRLAGNTDTQY
TRBV7-2 ASKTGGAYNEQF
TRBV20-1 SARAGGARPEAF
TRBV9 ASSSRGGIDEQY
TRBV2 ASSWPLAGGSTDTQY
TRBV6-1 ASSGTGGGYEQY
TRBV27 ASRARALNFDYEQY
TRBV13 ASSVGSADRAQY
TRBV4-2 ASSQEWQMNEQF
TRBV21-1 ASSLLRESSYEQY
TRBV27 ASSFPTGEQF
TRBV7-2 ASSFSFQEQY
TRBV24-1 ATSEAGARNYNEQF
TRBV29-1 SVVVSQETQY
TRBV11-1 ASSRDRKMDYGYT
TRBV24-1 ATSDSAPPYEQY
TRBV5-1 ASSLGGSGGNEQF